Listed here is a single T cell receptor beta chain. Its antigen is still unknown. This sample is part of a study of cytomegalovirus exposure and HLA in healthy donors. The study, taken as a whole, reports: Analyses of presence/absence relied on an assumption of roughly uniform sequencing depth across donors.

The CDR3 length is 15 residues. CDR1 and CDR2 (germline): MNHEY, SVGAGI. V was shortened by 4 bases and J by 9 bases, with 16 bases between the two germline ends. The PCR contained 60 Vbeta and 13 Jbeta primers. Assay used: immunoSEQ multiplex PCR; TCRdb lists only in-frame clones, some missing. The sample shows 150,000 to 200,000 clones, around 84% of them seen only once. This TCR came from a man between 18 and 29 years old in good health and CMV-seronegative. The chain couples TRBV6-5 to TRBJ1-6; D not certain. Sequences were obtained from PBMCs. This chain's CDR3 is CASSSPTDSGSPLHF. Here the CDR3 DNA reads TGTGCCAGCAGTTCCCCGACGGATAGCGGTTCACCCCTCCACTTT.